Each of the 5 T cell receptor beta chains below was sequenced from the same sample in a study of blood T cells in healthy people across ages (dated by TCRdb to about 2015). Libraries were prepared through 5' RACE. This sample was sequenced with an Illumina HiSeq 2500. A second 7 to 11 cycle PCR used a sample-barcoded 5' primer and a J-beta primer mix. Starting from the raw public reads, TCRdb applied fastp trimming at Q25, assembled clones with MiXCR and retained in-frame beta chains. Each entry is one CDR3 protein sequence, shown with its most common DNA and genes. This sample lists some 1,000,000 distinct CDR3 sequences; 25% were detected once. The ten largest clones add up to approximately 0.75% of the sample. The same data also contributed to another study, on T cells of mothers and their children.

Sample: blood. The receptors derive from a girl aged 2-15 years in good health.

This clonotype was seen many times. J is TRBJ2-7 and V is TRBV6-6; the D is unclear. The CDR3 is made up of 12 amino acids. Germline CDR1 reads MNHNY; CDR2 reads SVGAGI (reference sequence). Trimming shortened V by 6 bases and J by 4 bases, and 10 bases separated the two germline ends. CDR3 DNA: TGTGCCAGCAGCTACCCCGGGTACGAGCAGTACTTC. Translating gives CASSYPGYEQYF.

V gene TRBV5-1 combines with J gene TRBJ2-3; no clear D. The CDR3 length is 15 residues. Germline CDR1 and CDR2: SGHRS and YFSETQ. Trimming pared 4 bases from V and 4 bases from J, leaving 16 bases between. The CDR3 protein is CASSLTPVDSDTQYF. CDR3 in DNA: TGCGCCAGCAGCCTGACCCCAGTGGATTCAGATACGCAGTATTTT.

V usage is TRBV25-1 and J usage is TRBJ2-1, with TRBD2 matching 10 bases. In germline, CDR1 is MGHDK, CDR2 SYGVNS. V dropped 4 bases and J dropped 4; count of bases not matched to a gene: 7. The CDR3 is 16 residues long. CDR3 nucleotide sequence: TGTGCCAGCAGTGGTTTAGCGGGAGGAGCGTACAATGAGCAGTTCTTC. It is translated as CASSGLAGGAYNEQFF.

V usage is TRBV3-1 and J usage is TRBJ2-2; D perhaps matches TRBD1 (6 bases). From germline, CDR1 is LGHDT and CDR2 YNNKEL (reference sequence). Trimming shortened V by 3 bases and J by 3 bases, and 11 bases separated the two germline ends. CDR3 length: 15 residues. CDR3 protein: CASSHTGKYTGELFF. DNA of the CDR3: TGTGCCAGCAGCCACACAGGGAAATACACCGGGGAGCTGTTTTTT.

The chain is built from TRBV21-1 and TRBJ2-1; TRBD1 reflects the table's D call only, with no check against the DNA. TRBV21-1 is described as a pseudogene. This CDR3 contains 15 residues. The CDR3 nucleotides read TGTGCCAGCAGCAAATGGGGGTCGGGGGACAATGAGCAGTTCTTC. Protein sequence: CASSKWGSGDNEQFF.